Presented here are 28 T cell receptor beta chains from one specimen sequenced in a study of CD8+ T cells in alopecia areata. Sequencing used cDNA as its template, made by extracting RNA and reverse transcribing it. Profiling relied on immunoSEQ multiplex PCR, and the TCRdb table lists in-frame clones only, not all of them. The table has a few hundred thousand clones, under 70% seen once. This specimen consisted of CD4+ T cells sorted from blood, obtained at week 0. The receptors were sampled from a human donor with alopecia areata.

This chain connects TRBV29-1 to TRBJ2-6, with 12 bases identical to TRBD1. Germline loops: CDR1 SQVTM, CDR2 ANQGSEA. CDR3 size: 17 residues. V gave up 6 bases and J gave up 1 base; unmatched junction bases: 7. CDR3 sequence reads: CSVFSGQGASGANVLTF. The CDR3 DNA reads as TGCAGCGTCTTCTCGGGACAGGGGGCTTCTGGGGCCAACGTCCTGACTTTC.

CDR3 DNA: TGCAGCGTTAGCCGGGACAGGAGCTATGGCTACACCTTC. Encoded protein: CSVSRDRSYGYTF. V is TRBV29-1 and J is TRBJ1-2, with 8 positions matching TRBD1. This CDR3 contains 13 residues. Germline assignment: CDR1 SQVTM and CDR2 ANQGSEA. V lost 5 bases, J lost 4 bases, and 6 bases stayed unmatched.

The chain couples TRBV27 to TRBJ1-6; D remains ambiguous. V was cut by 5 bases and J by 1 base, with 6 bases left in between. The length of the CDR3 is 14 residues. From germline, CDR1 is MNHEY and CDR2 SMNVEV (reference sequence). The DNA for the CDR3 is TGTGCCAGCAGTGCCACGTCCTATAATTCACCCCTCCACTTT. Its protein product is CASSATSYNSPLHF.

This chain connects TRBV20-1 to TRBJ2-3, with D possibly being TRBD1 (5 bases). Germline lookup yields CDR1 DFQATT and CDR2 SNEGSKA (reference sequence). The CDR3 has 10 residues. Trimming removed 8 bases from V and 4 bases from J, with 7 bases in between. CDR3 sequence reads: CSQGADTQYF. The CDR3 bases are TGCAGTCAGGGCGCAGATACGCAGTATTTT.

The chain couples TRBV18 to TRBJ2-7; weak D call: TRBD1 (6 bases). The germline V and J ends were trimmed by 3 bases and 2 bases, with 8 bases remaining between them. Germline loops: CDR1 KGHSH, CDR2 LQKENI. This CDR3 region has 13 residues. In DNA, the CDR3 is TGTGCCAGCTCACCCCGACAGGCCTACGAGCAGTACTTC. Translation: CASSPRQAYEQYF.

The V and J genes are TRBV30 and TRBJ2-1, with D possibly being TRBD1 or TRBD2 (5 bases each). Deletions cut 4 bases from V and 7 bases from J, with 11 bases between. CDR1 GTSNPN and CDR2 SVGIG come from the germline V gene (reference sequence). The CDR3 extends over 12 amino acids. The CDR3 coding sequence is TGTGCCTGGATCGGGACGGTGAATGAGCAGTTCTTC. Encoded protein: CAWIGTVNEQFF. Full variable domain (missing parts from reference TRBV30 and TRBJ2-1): SQTIHQWPATLVQPVGSPLSLECTVEGTSNPNLYWYRQAAGRGLQLLFYSVGIGQISSEVPQNLSASRPQDRQFILSSKKLLLSDSGFYLCAWIGTVNEQFFGPGTRLTVL.

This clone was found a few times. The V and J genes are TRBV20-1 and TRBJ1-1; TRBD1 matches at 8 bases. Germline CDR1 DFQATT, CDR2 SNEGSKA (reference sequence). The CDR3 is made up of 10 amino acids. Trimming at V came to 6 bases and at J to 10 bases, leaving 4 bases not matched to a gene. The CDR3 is CSATDRGAFF. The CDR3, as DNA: TGCAGTGCCACCGACAGGGGAGCTTTCTTT.

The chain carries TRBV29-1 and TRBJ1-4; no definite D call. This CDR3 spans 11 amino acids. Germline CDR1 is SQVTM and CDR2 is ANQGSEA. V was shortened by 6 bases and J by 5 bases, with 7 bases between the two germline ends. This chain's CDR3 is CSVTKNEKLFF. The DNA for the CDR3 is TGCAGCGTCACCAAGAATGAAAAACTGTTTTTT.

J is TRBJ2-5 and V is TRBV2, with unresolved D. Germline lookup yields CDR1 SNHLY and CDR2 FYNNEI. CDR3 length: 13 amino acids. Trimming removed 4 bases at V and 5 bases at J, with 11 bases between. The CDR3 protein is CASSGLTSETQYF. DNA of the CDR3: TGTGCCAGCAGTGGATTAACGTCGGAGACCCAGTACTTC.

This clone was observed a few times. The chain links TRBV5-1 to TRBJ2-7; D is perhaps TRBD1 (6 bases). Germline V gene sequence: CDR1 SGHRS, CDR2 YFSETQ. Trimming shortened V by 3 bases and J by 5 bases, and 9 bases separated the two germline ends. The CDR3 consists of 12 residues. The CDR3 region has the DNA TGCGCCAGCAGCTCACAGGGTAACGAGCAGTACTTC. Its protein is CASSSQGNEQYF.

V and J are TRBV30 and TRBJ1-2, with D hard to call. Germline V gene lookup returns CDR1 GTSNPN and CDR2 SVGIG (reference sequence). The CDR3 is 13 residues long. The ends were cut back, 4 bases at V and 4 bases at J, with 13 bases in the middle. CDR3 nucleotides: TGTGCCTGGATGCGGCCCTTATCCTATGGCTACACCTTC. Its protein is CAWMRPLSYGYTF.

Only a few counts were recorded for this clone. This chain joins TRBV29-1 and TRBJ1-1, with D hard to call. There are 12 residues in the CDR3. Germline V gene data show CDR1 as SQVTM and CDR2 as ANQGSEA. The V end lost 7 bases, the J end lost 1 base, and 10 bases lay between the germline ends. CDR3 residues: CSARGQNTEAFF. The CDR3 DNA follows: TGCAGCGCACGGGGTCAGAACACTGAAGCTTTCTTT.

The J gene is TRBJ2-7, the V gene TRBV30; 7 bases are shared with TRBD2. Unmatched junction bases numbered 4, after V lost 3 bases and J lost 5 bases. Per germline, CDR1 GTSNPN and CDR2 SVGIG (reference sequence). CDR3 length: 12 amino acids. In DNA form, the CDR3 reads TGTGCCTGGAGCGCCCGGGGGGACGAGCAGTACTTC. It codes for CAWSARGDEQYF.

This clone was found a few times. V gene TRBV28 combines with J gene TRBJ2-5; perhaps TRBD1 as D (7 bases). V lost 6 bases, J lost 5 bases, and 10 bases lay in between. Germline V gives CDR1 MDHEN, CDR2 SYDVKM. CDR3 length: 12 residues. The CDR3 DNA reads TGTGCCAGCAGCTCAGGGGGGGAGACCCAGTACTTC. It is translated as CASSSGGETQYF.

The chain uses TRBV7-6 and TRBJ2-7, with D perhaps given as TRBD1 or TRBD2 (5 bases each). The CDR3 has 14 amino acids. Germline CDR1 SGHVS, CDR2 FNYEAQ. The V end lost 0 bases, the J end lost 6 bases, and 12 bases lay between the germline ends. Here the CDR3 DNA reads TGTGCCAGCAGCTTAGCGCAGAGGGGCGGCGAGCAGTACTTC. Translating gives CASSLAQRGGEQYF.

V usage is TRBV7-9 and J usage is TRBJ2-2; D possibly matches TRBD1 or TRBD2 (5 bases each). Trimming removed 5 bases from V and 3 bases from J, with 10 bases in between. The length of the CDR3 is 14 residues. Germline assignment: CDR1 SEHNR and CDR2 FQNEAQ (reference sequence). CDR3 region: CASSLRGDTGELFF. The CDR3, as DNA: TGTGCCAGCAGCCTAAGAGGGGACACCGGGGAGCTGTTTTTT. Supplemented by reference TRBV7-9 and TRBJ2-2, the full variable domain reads DTGVSQNPRHKITKRGQNVTFRCDPISEHNRLYWYRQTLGQGPEFLTYFQNEAQLEKSRLLSDRFSAERPKGSFSTLEIQRTEQGDSAMYLCASSLRGDTGELFFGEGSRLTVL.

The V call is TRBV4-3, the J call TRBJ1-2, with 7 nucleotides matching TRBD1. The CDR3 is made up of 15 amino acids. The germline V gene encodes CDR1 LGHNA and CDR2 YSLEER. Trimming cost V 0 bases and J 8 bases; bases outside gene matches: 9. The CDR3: CASSQDPATGEGYTF. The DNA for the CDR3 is TGCGCCAGCAGCCAAGATCCCGCTACAGGGGAGGGCTACACCTTC.

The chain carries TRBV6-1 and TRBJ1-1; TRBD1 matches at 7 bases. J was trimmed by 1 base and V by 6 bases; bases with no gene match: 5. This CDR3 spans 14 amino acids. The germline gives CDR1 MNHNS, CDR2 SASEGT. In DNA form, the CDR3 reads TGTGCCAGCAGACGAACAGGGGAGAACACTGAAGCTTTCTTT. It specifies CASRRTGENTEAFF.

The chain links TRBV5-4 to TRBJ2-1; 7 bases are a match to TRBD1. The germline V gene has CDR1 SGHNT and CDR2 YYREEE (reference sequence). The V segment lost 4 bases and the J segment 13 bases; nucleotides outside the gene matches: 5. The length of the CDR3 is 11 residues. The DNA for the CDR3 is TGTGCCAGCAGCGACAGACAGGGACAGTTCTTC. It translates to CASSDRQGQFF. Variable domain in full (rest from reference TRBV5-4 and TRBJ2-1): ETGVTQSPTHLIKTRGQQVTLRCSSQSGHNTVSWYQQALGQGPQFIFQYYREEENGRGNFPPRFSGLQFPNYSSELNVNALELDDSALYLCASSDRQGQFFGPGTRLTVL.

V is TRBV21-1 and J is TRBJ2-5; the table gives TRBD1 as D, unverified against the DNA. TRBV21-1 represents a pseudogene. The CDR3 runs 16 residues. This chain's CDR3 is CASSPRGSRVQETQYF. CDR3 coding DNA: TGTGCCAGCAGCCCCCGAGGATCCAGGGTCCAAGAGACCCAGTACTTC.

The CDR3 nucleotides read TGTGCCAGCAGCCCTCAGCGGGGGGGCGGGGAGACCCAGTACTTC. Translating gives CASSPQRGGGETQYF. The chain recombines TRBV7-2 with TRBJ2-5, with 10 nucleotides matching TRBD2. The CDR3 loop spans 15 amino acids. Germline lookup yields CDR1 SGHTA and CDR2 FQGNSA. The V segment lost 5 bases and the J segment 5 bases; nucleotides outside the gene matches: 8.

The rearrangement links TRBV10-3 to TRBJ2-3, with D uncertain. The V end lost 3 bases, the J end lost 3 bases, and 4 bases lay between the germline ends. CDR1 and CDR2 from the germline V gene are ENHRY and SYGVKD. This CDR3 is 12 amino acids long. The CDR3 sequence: CAISERTDTQYF. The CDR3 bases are TGTGCCATCAGTGAACGGACAGATACGCAGTATTTT.

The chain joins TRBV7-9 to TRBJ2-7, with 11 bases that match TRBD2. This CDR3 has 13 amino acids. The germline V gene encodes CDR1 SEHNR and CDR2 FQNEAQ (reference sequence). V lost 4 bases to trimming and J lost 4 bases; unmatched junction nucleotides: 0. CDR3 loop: CASSWTSGYEQYF. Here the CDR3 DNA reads TGTGCCAGCAGCTGGACTAGCGGGTACGAGCAGTACTTC. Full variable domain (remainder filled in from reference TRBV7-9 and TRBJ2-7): DTGVSQNPRHKITKRGQNVTFRCDPISEHNRLYWYRQTLGQGPEFLTYFQNEAQLEKSRLLSDRFSAERPKGSFSTLEIQRTEQGDSAMYLCASSWTSGYEQYFGPGTRLTVT.

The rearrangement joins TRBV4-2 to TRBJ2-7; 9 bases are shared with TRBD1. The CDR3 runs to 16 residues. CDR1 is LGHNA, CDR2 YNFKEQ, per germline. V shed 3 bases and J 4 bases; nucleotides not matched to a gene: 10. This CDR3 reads CASSQSGDRVVYEQYF. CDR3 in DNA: TGTGCCAGCAGCCAGTCTGGGGACAGGGTGGTGTACGAGCAGTACTTC.

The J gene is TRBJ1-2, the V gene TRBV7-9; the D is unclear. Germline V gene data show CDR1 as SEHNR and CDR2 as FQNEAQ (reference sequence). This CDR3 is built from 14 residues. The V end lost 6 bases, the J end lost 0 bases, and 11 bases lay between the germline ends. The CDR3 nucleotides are TGTGCCAGCAGACCCCTCGGGGCTAACTATGGCTACACCTTC. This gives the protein CASRPLGANYGYTF.

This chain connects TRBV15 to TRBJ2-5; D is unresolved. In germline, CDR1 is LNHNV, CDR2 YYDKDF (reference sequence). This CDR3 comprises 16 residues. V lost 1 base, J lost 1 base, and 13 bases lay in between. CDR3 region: CATSRGRRVTQETQYF. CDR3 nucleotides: TGTGCCACCAGCAGAGGGAGAAGGGTAACCCAAGAGACCCAGTACTTC.

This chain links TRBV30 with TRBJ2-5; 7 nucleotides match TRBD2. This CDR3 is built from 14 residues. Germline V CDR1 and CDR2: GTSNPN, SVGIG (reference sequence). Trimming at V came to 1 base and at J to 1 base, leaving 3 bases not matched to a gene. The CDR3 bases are TGTGCCTGGAGTGCAGGGACTATCCAAGAGACCCAGTACTTC. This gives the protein CAWSAGTIQETQYF.

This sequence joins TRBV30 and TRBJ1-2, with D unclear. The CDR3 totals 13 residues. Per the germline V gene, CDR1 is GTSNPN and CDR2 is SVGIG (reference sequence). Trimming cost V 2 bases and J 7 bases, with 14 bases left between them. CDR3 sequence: CAWSFWGRSGYTF. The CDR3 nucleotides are TGTGCCTGGAGTTTTTGGGGAAGAAGTGGCTACACCTTC.